One sample yielded the 28 T cell receptor beta chains listed below, sequenced in a study of cytomegalovirus exposure and HLA in healthy donors. The primer mix had 60 Vbeta and 13 Jbeta primers. Data came from immunoSEQ multiplex PCR; TCRdb stores just in-frame clones and leaves some out. Its clone listing holds about 75,000 clones. The sample taken for sequencing was PBMCs. Every receptor here comes from a man between 40 and 49 years old in good health and CMV-seronegative.

This chain links TRBV20-1 with TRBJ1-1, with D uncertain. This CDR3 is built from 11 residues. Germline V gene data show CDR1 as DFQATT and CDR2 as SNEGSKA (reference sequence). CDR3 protein: CRVEVNTEAFF. The CDR3 DNA is TGCAGGGTTGAGGTAAACACTGAAGCTTTCTTT.

This rearrangement joins TRBV27 to TRBJ2-1; 8 bases fit TRBD1. With 5 bases clipped from V and 2 bases from J, the junction kept 5 bases outside the gene matches. Germline values: CDR1 MNHEY, CDR2 SMNVEV (reference sequence). CDR3 length: 15 residues. In DNA, the CDR3 is TGTGCCAGCAGTACGACAGGGGCAGCCTACAATGAGCAGTTCTTC. Translation: CASSTTGAAYNEQFF.

The chain combines TRBV6-5 with TRBJ2-3; no clear D. The CDR3 totals 14 residues. V dropped 6 bases and J dropped 3 bases, with 13 bases sitting between them. From germline, CDR1 is MNHEY and CDR2 SVGAGI. CDR3 sequence (DNA): TGTGCCAGCAGACCGTTGGGCAGAACAGATACGCAGTATTTT. Translation gives CASRPLGRTDTQYF.

The rearrangement links TRBV6-5 to TRBJ2-7; maybe TRBD1 (6 bases). Germline V CDR1 and CDR2: MNHEY, SVGAGI. Trimming left V 0 bases short and J 1 base short, with 10 bases between. The CDR3 runs 15 residues. This chain's CDR3 is CASSYSGDTSYEQYF. CDR3 coding DNA: TGTGCCAGCAGTTACTCCGGGGACACGTCCTACGAGCAGTACTTC.

V and J are TRBV2 and TRBJ1-4; D not resolved. The CDR3 sequence is 12 residues long. Germline CDR1 reads SNHLY; CDR2 reads FYNNEI. Trimming took off 7 bases at V and 7 bases at J, with 10 bases between the two ends. CDR3 nucleotides: TGTGCCAGCATGAGGGAGGGTGAAAAACTGTTTTTT. Its protein is CASMREGEKLFF. Variable domain in full (rest from reference TRBV2 and TRBJ1-4): EPEVTQTPSHQVTQMGQEVILRCVPISNHLYFYWYRQILGQKVEFLVSFYNNEISEKSEIFDDQFSVERPDGSNFTLKIRSTKLEDSAMYFCASMREGEKLFFGSGTQLSVL.

CDR3 region: CSYRGSYNSPLHF. The CDR3 DNA reads TGCAGCTACAGGGGCTCCTATAATTCACCCCTCCACTTT. The rearrangement links TRBV29-1 to TRBJ1-6, with 7 bases that match TRBD1. This CDR3 region has 13 residues. Trimming cost V 8 bases and J 0 bases; bases outside gene matches: 1. CDR1 is SQVTM and CDR2 is ANQGSEA in the germline V gene.

This sequence joins TRBV11-2 and TRBJ2-2; 7 nucleotides align to TRBD1. The CDR3 contains 16 residues. The germline CDR1 and CDR2 sequences are SGHAT and FQNNGV. Trimming cost V 4 bases and J 6 bases; bases outside gene matches: 11. CDR3 in DNA: TGTGCCAGCAGCTCGCCGCCGGACAGGTCCCCCGGGGAGCTGTTTTTT. This translates into CASSSPPDRSPGELFF.

For this clone: The sample carries other DNA sequences with the same CDR3. The chain recombines TRBV5-1 with TRBJ2-1; 11 nucleotides match TRBD2. The CDR3 consists of 16 residues. With V trimmed by 0 bases and J by 3 bases, 2 bases remained unmatched. Germline CDR1 SGHRS, CDR2 YFSETQ. CDR3 amino acids: CASSLGLAGGYNEQFF. The CDR3 coding sequence is TGCGCCAGCAGCTTGGGGCTAGCGGGGGGCTACAATGAGCAGTTCTTC.

V and J are TRBV10-3 and TRBJ1-4; no reliable D call. V was shortened by 5 bases and J by 3 bases, with 7 bases between the two germline ends. The CDR3 is 13 residues long. CDR1 and CDR2 (germline): ENHRY, SYGVKD. The CDR3 here is CAISSGSNEKLFF. The CDR3 nucleotides read TGTGCCATCAGTTCTGGCTCTAATGAAAAACTGTTTTTT.

This sequence joins TRBV10-1 and TRBJ1-4; 7 bases are a match to TRBD1. Germline V gene data show CDR1 as WNHNN and CDR2 as SYGVQD (reference sequence). The CDR3 contains 13 residues. V lost 5 bases and J lost 8; bases outside the gene matches: 5. The CDR3 bases are TGCGCCAGCAGTAGGACAGGCGACGAAAAACTGTTTTTT. This gives the protein CASSRTGDEKLFF.

This chain joins TRBV5-8 and TRBJ1-1, with D tentatively TRBD1 (5 bases). V lost 4 bases and J 1 base, leaving 8 bases between the germline ends. The CDR3 consists of 13 residues. Looked up from germline, CDR1 is SGHTS and CDR2 is YDEGEE. In DNA, the CDR3 is TGTGCCAGCAGCCGGACAAAGAACACTGAAGCTTTCTTT. It yields the protein CASSRTKNTEAFF.

This rearrangement joins TRBV10-3 to TRBJ1-5, with unresolved D. Germline-derived CDR1 and CDR2 are ENHRY and SYGVKD. The CDR3 length is 13 residues. The V and J ends lost 2 bases and 3 bases respectively, with 5 bases between them. This CDR3 is CAISEAVNQPQHF. Written as DNA, the CDR3 is TGTGCCATCAGTGAGGCGGTCAATCAGCCCCAGCATTTT.

V is TRBV29-1 and J is TRBJ1-2, with 9 bases aligning to TRBD1. CDR1 is SQVTM, CDR2 ANQGSEA, per germline. This CDR3 is built from 13 residues. Trimming removed 2 bases from V and 4 bases from J; junction bases left unmatched: 2. The DNA for the CDR3 is TGCAGCGTTGAACGACAGGGGGGCTATGGCTACACCTTC. It encodes CSVERQGGYGYTF.

The V call is TRBV5-1, the J call TRBJ2-1; 8 nucleotides align to TRBD2. The CDR3 contains 18 residues. Germline V CDR1 and CDR2: SGHRS, YFSETQ. V shed 4 bases and J 5 bases; nucleotides not matched to a gene: 17. CDR3 bases: TGCGCCAGCAGCCCACGGTCGAATATCGGGGGGGCGAACAATGAGCAGTTCTTC. This translates into CASSPRSNIGGANNEQFF.

The chain has TRBV2 and TRBJ2-5; TRBD1 is a possible D gene (8 bases). This CDR3 contains 14 residues. Germline V CDR1 and CDR2: SNHLY, FYNNEI. V was trimmed by 3 bases and J by 5 bases, leaving 13 bases between them. Here the CDR3 reads CASSDRGRGETQYF. The DNA for the CDR3 is TGTGCCAGCAGTGACAGGGGGCGGGGGGAGACCCAGTACTTC.

The chain joins TRBV4-1 to TRBJ2-2, with TRBD1 matching 7 bases. V lost 3 bases to trimming and J lost 3 bases; unmatched junction nucleotides: 7. Germline V gives CDR1 MGHRA, CDR2 YSYEKL. The CDR3 has 16 residues. This CDR3 is CASSHRRQGHTGELFF. The CDR3 DNA reads TGCGCCAGCAGCCATCGGCGACAGGGACACACCGGGGAGCTGTTTTTT.

The rearrangement links TRBV6-6 to TRBJ1-6; a possible D gene is TRBD1 (6 bases). This CDR3 is 15 amino acids long. V lost 2 bases to trimming and J lost 7 bases, with 12 bases between them. The germline V gene has CDR1 MNHNY and CDR2 SVGAGI (reference sequence). CDR3 coding DNA: TGTGCCAGCAGTTACGCAGGGGTCCCGAATTCACCCCTCCACTTT. Translating it yields CASSYAGVPNSPLHF.

V and J are TRBV6-6 and TRBJ1-1; 10 nucleotides match TRBD1. Germline V gives CDR1 MNHNY, CDR2 SVGAGI (reference sequence). The CDR3 is 15 residues long. Germline trimming cut 6 bases from V and 9 bases from J; bases unmatched to any gene: 13. The CDR3 loop is CASRAPGTGAGQAFF. CDR3 in DNA: TGTGCCAGCAGGGCTCCCGGGACAGGGGCGGGGCAAGCTTTCTTT.

The chain carries TRBV9 and TRBJ2-1; no clear D. This CDR3 is built from 14 residues. Trimming cost V 10 bases and J 2 bases, with 16 bases left between them. Looked up from germline, CDR1 is SGDLS and CDR2 is YYNGEE. The CDR3 sequence: CAPPPSRAYNEQFF. Written as DNA, the CDR3 is TGTGCCCCTCCCCCATCTAGAGCCTACAATGAGCAGTTCTTC.

J is TRBJ1-6 and V is TRBV30, with D possibly being TRBD1 (5 bases). The V and J ends lost 2 bases and 7 bases respectively, with 12 bases between them. Germline V lookup: CDR1 GTSNPN, CDR2 SVGIG (reference sequence). CDR3 length: 14 amino acids. The CDR3 DNA follows: TGTGCCTGGAGTCCGGGACGGGGGAATTCACCCCTCCACTTT. It translates to CAWSPGRGNSPLHF.

The chain recombines TRBV4-2 with TRBJ1-2; 11 nucleotides align to TRBD1. Losses at the gene ends were 0 bases for V and 3 bases for J; bases not matched to a gene: 6. CDR1 is LGHNA, CDR2 YNFKEQ, per germline. This CDR3 has 17 amino acids. The CDR3 protein is CASSQDYRTGGDYGYTF. As DNA, the CDR3 is TGTGCCAGCAGCCAAGACTATAGGACAGGGGGCGACTATGGCTACACCTTC.

The chain recombines TRBV28 with TRBJ1-2; 7 bases agree with TRBD1. CDR1 is MDHEN and CDR2 is SYDVKM in the germline V gene. J was trimmed by 8 bases and V by 6 bases; bases with no gene match: 6. The CDR3 has 12 residues. The CDR3 here is CASRVTGEGYTF. The CDR3 DNA sequence: TGTGCCAGCAGGGTTACAGGGGAAGGCTACACCTTC.

The genes are TRBV4-1 and TRBJ2-1; TRBD1 matches at 10 bases. The length of the CDR3 is 19 residues. From germline, CDR1 is MGHRA and CDR2 YSYEKL. Unmatched junction bases numbered 10, after V lost 1 base and J lost 1 base. This CDR3 reads CASSQVRTGGAGSYNEQFF. The CDR3 nucleotides are TGCGCCAGCAGCCAAGTGAGGACAGGGGGTGCAGGGTCCTACAATGAGCAGTTCTTC.

The V gene is TRBV30, the J gene TRBJ2-7; D is unclear. The CDR3 is 14 amino acids. Germline loops: CDR1 GTSNPN, CDR2 SVGIG (reference sequence). V dropped 0 bases and J dropped 3 bases, with 12 bases sitting between them. This chain's CDR3 is CAWSVTITGYEQYF. CDR3 coding DNA: TGTGCCTGGAGTGTAACTATAACCGGCTACGAGCAGTACTTC.

Its frequency marks this clone as medium-sized (0.01 to 0.1%). The chain links TRBV6-4 to TRBJ2-4; TRBD1 matches 7 bases. The CDR3 contains 13 residues. J lost 5 bases, V lost 3 bases, and 1 base had no gene match. The germline CDR1 and CDR2 sequences are MRHNA and SNTAGT. The CDR3, as DNA: TGTGCCAGCAGTGAAGGGGGCGAAAACATTCAGTACTTC. Encoded protein: CASSEGGENIQYF.

The chain is built from TRBV5-6 and TRBJ1-1; D unclear. Germline values: CDR1 SGHDT, CDR2 YYEEEE. V lost 6 bases, J lost 4 bases, and 16 bases lay in between. The CDR3 runs to 14 residues. The DNA of the CDR3 is TGTGCCAGCAACCCGGTGGGCACCGGCACTGAAGCTTTCTTT. It translates to CASNPVGTGTEAFF.

The chain uses TRBV7-3 and TRBJ1-5; no definite D call. CDR3 size: 13 residues. The germline V gene has CDR1 SGHTA and CDR2 FQGTGA. V was trimmed by 2 bases and J by 3 bases, leaving 5 bases between them. The CDR3 bases are TGTGCCAGCAGCTTAGGCTTCAATCAGCCCCAGCATTTT. The encoded protein is CASSLGFNQPQHF.

The gene calls are TRBV9 and TRBJ1-6, with D possibly matching TRBD1 (5 bases). V was cut by 5 bases and J by 4 bases, with 16 bases left in between. The CDR3 length is 16 residues. The germline CDR1 and CDR2 sequences are SGDLS and YYNGEE. CDR3 coding DNA: TGTGCCAGCAGTTCGGGGGGGTCGACTTATAATTCACCCCTCCACTTT. Translation: CASSSGGSTYNSPLHF.